Listed below are T cell receptor beta chains from one sample, sequenced in a study of T-cell reconstitution after alpha-beta-depleted transplantation in children. TCRdb fed the PCR reads into MiXCR, producing one record per CDR3 protein. Of around 270,000 distinct CDR3 sequences listed, almost 8% are singletons. Here the sequenced sample was peripheral blood, taken 360 days after TCRalphabeta/CD19-depleted stem cell transplant. The source of these receptors is a female patient between 2 and 15 years old who had a stem cell transplant for Fanconi anemia, so the T cells may come from the graft donor. CDR3s include the opening cysteine and the closing phenylalanine or tryptophan. A D gene is named only where the DNA matches it firmly. Some rows mark clone size as missing; the rest say once, few, many or name a class of expanded clone.

TRBV12-5	TRBD1	TRBJ2-3	.	CASGSYRGGQYF	TGTGCTAGTGGCTCCTACAGGGGTGGGCAGTATTTT
TRBV11-2	.	TRBJ1-1	few	CASSLRGAGRLVNTEAFF	TGTGCCAGCAGCTTACGGGGGGCAGGGAGATTGGTGAACACTGAAGCTTTCTTT
TRBV28	.	TRBJ2-1	many	CASSPPRYYNEQFF	TGTGCCAGCAGTCCTCCCCGATACTACAATGAGCAGTTCTTC
TRBV4-2	.	TRBJ1-1	many	CASSQDHGAEWREAFF	TGTGCCAGCAGCCAAGATCACGGGGCAGAGTGGCGCGAAGCTTTCTTT
TRBV30	.	TRBJ2-1	.	CAWSVRNEQFF	TGTGCCTGGAGTGTACGCAATGAGCAGTTCTTC
TRBV13	TRBD2	TRBJ2-1	few	CASRQLAGGLSYNEQFF	TGTGCCAGCAGGCAACTAGCGGGAGGACTCTCCTACAATGAGCAGTTCTTC
TRBV6-1	.	TRBJ2-3	few	CASSERSGTSRTDTQYF	TGTGCCAGCAGTGAAAGGTCGGGGACGTCGCGCACAGATACGCAGTATTTT
TRBV29-1	.	TRBJ1-1	once	CSVLVANTEAFF	TGCAGCGTGCTGGTTGCGAACACTGAAGCTTTCTTT
TRBV4-3	.	TRBJ1-3	many	CASSQAGNTIYF	TGCGCCAGCAGCCAAGCCGGAAACACCATATATTTT
TRBV15	.	TRBJ1-1	many	CATSRDYSGPRSTEAFF	TGTGCCACCAGCAGAGATTATTCGGGGCCCCGAAGTACTGAAGCTTTCTTT
TRBV7-9	.	TRBJ2-3	many	CASSFEGRGTDTQYF	TGTGCCAGCAGCTTTGAGGGGCGGGGTACAGATACGCAGTATTTT
TRBV20-1	TRBD1	TRBJ1-4	few	CSASRDSDYEKLFF	TGCAGTGCAAGCCGGGACAGCGATTATGAAAAACTGTTTTTT
TRBV9	.	TRBJ1-1	.	CASSARQDTEAFF	TGTGCCAGCAGCGCCAGGCAGGACACTGAAGCTTTCTTT
TRBV5-6	TRBD1	TRBJ1-4	.	CASSLYGTAELFF	TGTGCCAGCAGCTTATACGGGACAGCTGAACTGTTTTTT
TRBV3-1	.	TRBJ2-2	many	CASITSTGELFF	TGTGCCAGCATCACTAGTACCGGGGAGCTGTTTTTT
TRBV7-9	.	TRBJ2-2	few	CASSPGLALNTGELFF	TGTGCCAGCAGCCCAGGGCTAGCTCTGAACACCGGGGAGCTGTTTTTT
TRBV10-3	.	TRBJ2-1	few	CAISPSLGPEQFF	TGTGCCATCAGTCCAAGTCTGGGGCCCGAGCAGTTCTTC
TRBV19	TRBD1	TRBJ2-1	.	CASTQASQGAPRLFF	TGTGCCAGTACCCAGGCCTCACAGGGGGCCCCCCGACTGTTCTTC
TRBV5-1	.	TRBJ1-1	many	CASSSRAGVDTEAFF	TGCGCCAGCAGCTCCCGGGCGGGGGTGGACACTGAAGCTTTCTTT
TRBV16	.	TRBJ1-2	few	CASSQFRGSSNYGYTF	TGTGCCAGCAGCCAATTCCGGGGCAGCTCTAACTATGGCTACACCTTC
TRBV12-3/TRBV12-4	.	TRBJ2-1	many	CASSLNGVDEQFF	TGTGCCAGCAGTTTAAACGGGGTCGATGAGCAGTTCTTC
TRBV9	.	TRBJ1-6	many	CASSVDWGSGSPLHF	TGTGCCAGCAGCGTAGATTGGGGGAGCGGTTCACCCCTCCACTTT
TRBV14	TRBD1	TRBJ2-7	many	CASSYAGGNYEQYF	TGTGCCAGCAGCTACGCAGGGGGCAATTACGAGCAGTACTTC
TRBV5-1	.	TRBJ2-7	many	CASSLATQGRYYEQYF	TGCGCCAGCAGCTTGGCGACGCAAGGACGATATTACGAGCAGTACTTC
TRBV3-1	TRBD1	TRBJ1-2	.	CASSQDSGTVYGYTF	TGTGCCAGCAGCCAAGATTCAGGGACAGTCTATGGCTACACCTTC
TRBV25-1	TRBD2	TRBJ2-1	medium-sized	CASTLAGAEHEQFF	TGTGCCAGCACACTAGCGGGAGCTGAACATGAGCAGTTCTTC
TRBV18	TRBD1	TRBJ1-2	.	CASSRQGRYGYTF	TGTGCCAGCTCAAGACAGGGACGCTATGGCTACACCTTC
TRBV4-1	.	TRBJ1-1	.	CASSQGTRAQGIRVRYTEAFF	TGCGCCAGCAGCCAGGGAACCCGGGCCCAGGGAATAAGGGTCCGGTACACTGAAGCTTTCTTT
TRBV5-1	.	TRBJ1-1	many	CASSLEGFAEAFF	TGCGCCAGCAGCTTGGAAGGGTTCGCTGAAGCTTTCTTT
TRBV5-6	.	TRBJ2-5	few	CASSLEGDVETQYF	TGTGCCAGCAGCTTGGAGGGGGACGTTGAGACCCAGTACTTC
TRBV12-3/TRBV12-4	.	TRBJ2-7	few	CASTSAPAEQYF	TGTGCCAGCACCTCGGCCCCCGCCGAGCAGTACTTC
TRBV5-1	.	TRBJ2-5	many	CASSLEGAETQYF	TGCGCCAGCAGCTTGGAAGGGGCGGAGACCCAGTACTTC
TRBV15	TRBD1	TRBJ2-7	many	CATSIGTGFSYEQYF	TGTGCCACCAGCATCGGGACAGGTTTCTCCTACGAGCAGTACTTC
TRBV15	.	TRBJ2-7	many	CATSREGYEQYF	TGTGCCACCAGCAGAGAGGGGTACGAGCAGTACTTC
TRBV4-2	TRBD2	TRBJ2-1	many	CASSDRGGGVYNEQFF	TGTGCCAGCAGCGACCGGGGCGGGGGGGTGTACAATGAGCAGTTCTTC
TRBV30	TRBD2	TRBJ2-2	few	CAWSALTGGPRELFF	TGTGCCTGGAGTGCCCTAACGGGGGGGCCCCGGGAGCTGTTTTTT
TRBV27	.	TRBJ2-7	many	CASSLRARGGYEQYF	TGTGCCAGCAGTTTACGGGCCAGGGGCGGTTACGAGCAGTACTTC
TRBV19	.	TRBJ2-2	.	CASRPQDTGELFF	TGTGCCAGTAGACCACAGGACACCGGGGAGCTGTTTTTT
TRBV6-2/TRBV6-3	.	TRBJ2-7	many	CASRRGGLFYEQYF	TGTGCCAGCCGGAGGGGGGGCCTATTCTACGAGCAGTACTTC
TRBV5-6	.	TRBJ2-3	.	CASSLAAREGFGTQYF	TGTGCCAGCAGCTTGGCAGCTAGAGAAGGGTTTGGCACGCAGTATTTT
TRBV29-1	.	TRBJ2-2	many	CSVAKAPVNTGELFF	TGCAGCGTGGCCAAGGCCCCAGTGAACACCGGGGAGCTGTTTTTT